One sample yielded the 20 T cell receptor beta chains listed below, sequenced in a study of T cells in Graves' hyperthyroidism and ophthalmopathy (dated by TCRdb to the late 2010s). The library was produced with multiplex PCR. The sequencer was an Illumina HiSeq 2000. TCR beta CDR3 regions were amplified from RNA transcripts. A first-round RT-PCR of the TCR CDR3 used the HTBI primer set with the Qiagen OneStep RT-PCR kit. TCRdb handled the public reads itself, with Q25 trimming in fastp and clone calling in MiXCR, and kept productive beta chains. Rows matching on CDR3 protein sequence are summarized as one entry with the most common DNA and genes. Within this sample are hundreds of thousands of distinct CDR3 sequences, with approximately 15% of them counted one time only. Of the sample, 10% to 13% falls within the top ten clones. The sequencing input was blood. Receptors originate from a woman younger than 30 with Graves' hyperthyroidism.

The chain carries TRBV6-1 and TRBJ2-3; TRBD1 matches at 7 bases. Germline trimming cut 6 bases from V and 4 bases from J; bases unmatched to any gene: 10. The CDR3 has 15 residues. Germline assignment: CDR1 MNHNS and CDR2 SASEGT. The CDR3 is CASSQTGAKADTQYF. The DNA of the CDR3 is TGTGCCAGCAGCCAAACAGGGGCTAAAGCAGATACGCAGTATTTT.

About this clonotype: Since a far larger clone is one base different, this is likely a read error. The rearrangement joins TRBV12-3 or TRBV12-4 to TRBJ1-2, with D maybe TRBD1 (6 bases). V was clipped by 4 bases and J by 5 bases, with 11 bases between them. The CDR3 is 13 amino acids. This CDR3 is CASSSRQVYGYTF. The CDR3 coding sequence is TGTGCCAGCAGTTCAAGACAGGTGTATGGCTACACCTTC.

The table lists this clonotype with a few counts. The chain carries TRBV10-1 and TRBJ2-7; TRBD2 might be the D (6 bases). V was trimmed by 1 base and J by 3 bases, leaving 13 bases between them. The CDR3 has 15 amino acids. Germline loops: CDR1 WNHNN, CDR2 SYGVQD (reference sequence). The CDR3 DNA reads TGCGCCAGCAGTGAGTTCGGGGACTCTATCTACGAGCAGTACTTC. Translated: CASSEFGDSIYEQYF.

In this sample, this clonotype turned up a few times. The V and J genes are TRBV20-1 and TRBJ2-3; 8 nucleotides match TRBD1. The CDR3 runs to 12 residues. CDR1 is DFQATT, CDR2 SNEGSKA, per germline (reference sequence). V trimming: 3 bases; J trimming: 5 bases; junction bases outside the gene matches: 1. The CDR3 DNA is TGCAGTGCTAGGACAGGGGAAGATACGCAGTATTTT. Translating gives CSARTGEDTQYF.

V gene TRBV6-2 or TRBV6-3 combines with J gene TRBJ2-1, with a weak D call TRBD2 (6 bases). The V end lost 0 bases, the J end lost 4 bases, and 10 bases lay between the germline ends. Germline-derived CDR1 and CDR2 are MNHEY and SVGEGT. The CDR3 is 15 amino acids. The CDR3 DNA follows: TGTGCCAGCAGTTACTCGATTGGACTATACAATGAGCAGTTCTTC. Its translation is CASSYSIGLYNEQFF.

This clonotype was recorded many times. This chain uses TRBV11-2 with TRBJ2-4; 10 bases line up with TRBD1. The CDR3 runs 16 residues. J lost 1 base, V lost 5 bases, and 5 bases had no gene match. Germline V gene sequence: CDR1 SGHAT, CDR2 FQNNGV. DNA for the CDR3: TGTGCCAGCAGCCCTCGGACAGGGGGGGCCAAAAACATTCAGTACTTC. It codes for CASSPRTGGAKNIQYF.

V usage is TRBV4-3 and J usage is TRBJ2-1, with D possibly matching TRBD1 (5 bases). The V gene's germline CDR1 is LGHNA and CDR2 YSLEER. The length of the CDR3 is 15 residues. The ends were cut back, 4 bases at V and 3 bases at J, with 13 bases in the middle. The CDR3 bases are TGCGCCAGCAGCCGCTCAGGACATGACTACAATGAGCAGTTCTTC. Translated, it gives CASSRSGHDYNEQFF.

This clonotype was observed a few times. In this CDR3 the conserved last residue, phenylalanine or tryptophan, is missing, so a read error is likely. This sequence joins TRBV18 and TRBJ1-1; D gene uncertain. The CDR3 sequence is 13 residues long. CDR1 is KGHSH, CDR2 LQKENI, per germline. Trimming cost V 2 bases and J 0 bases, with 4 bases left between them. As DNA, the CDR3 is TGTGCCAGCTCACCAGCCCTGAACACTGAAGCTTTCCTT. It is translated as CASSPALNTEAFL.

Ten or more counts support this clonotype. The CDR3 coding sequence is TGTGCCAGCAGCTCCGCCGACTTCCTACAAACCTACGAGCAGTACTTC. This codes for CASSSADFLQTYEQYF. The chain employs TRBV11-3 and TRBJ2-7; D unclear. CDR1 is SGHNT and CDR2 is YENEEA in the germline V gene. V dropped 4 bases and J dropped 2 bases, with 18 bases sitting between them. The CDR3 covers 16 residues.

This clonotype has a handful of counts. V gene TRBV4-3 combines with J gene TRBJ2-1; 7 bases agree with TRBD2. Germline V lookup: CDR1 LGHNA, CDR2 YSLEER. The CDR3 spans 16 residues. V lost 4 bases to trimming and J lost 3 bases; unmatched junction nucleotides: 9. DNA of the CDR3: TGCGCCAGCAGCCCGAATAGCGGGCGAAACTACAATGAGCAGTTCTTC. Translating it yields CASSPNSGRNYNEQFF.

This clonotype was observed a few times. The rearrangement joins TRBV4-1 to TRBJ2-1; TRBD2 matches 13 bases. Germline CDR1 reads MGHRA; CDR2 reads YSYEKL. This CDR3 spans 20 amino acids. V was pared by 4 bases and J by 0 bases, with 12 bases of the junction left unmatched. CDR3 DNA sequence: TGCGCCAGCAGCCCAGGGCGACTAGCGGGAGGACGGCGCTCCTACAATGAGCAGTTCTTC. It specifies CASSPGRLAGGRRSYNEQFF.

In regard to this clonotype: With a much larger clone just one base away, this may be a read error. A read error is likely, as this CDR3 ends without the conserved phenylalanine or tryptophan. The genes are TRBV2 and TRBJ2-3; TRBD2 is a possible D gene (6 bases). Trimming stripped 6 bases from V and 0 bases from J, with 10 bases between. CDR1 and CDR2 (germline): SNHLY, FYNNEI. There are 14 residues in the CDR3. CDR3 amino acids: CASRAGLSTDTQYS. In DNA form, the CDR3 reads TGTGCCAGCAGGGCGGGACTTAGCACAGATACGCAGTATTCT.

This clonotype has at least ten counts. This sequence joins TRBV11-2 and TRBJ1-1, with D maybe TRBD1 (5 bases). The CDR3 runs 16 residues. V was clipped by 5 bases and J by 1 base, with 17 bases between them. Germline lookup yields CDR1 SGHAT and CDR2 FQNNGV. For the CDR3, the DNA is TGTGCCAGCAGCCTGTACTCCGGGACCCCGAACACTGAAGCTTTCTTT. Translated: CASSLYSGTPNTEAFF. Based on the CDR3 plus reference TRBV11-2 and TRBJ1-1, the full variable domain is EAGVAQSPRYKIIEKRQSVAFWCNPISGHATLYWYQQILGQGPKLLIQFQNNGVVDDSQLPKDRFSAERLKGVDSTLKIQPAKLEDSAVYLCASSLYSGTPNTEAFFGQGTRLTVV.

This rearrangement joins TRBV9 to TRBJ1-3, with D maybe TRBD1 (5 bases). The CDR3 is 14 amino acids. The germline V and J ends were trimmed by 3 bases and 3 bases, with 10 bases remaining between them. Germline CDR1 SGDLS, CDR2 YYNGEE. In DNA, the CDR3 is TGTGCCAGCAGCGCCGGGACGTTTGGAAACACCATATATTTT. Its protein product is CASSAGTFGNTIYF.

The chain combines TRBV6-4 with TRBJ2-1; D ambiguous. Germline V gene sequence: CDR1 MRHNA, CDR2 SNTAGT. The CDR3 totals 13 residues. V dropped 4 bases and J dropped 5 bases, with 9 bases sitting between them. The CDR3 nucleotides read TGTGCCAGCAGTGCCCCTCCCAACAATGAGCAGTTCTTC. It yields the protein CASSAPPNNEQFF.

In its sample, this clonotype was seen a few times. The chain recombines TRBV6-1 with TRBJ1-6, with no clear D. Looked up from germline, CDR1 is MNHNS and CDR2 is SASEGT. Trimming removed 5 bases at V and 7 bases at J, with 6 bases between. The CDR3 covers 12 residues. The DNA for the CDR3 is TGTGCCAGCAGTCCAGCCAATTCACCCCTCCACTTT. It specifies CASSPANSPLHF.

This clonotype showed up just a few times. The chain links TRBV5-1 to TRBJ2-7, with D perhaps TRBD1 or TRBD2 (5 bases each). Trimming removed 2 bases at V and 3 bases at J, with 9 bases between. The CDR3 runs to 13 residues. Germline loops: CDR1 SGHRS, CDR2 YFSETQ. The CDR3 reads CASSFRDGYEQYF. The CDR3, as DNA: TGCGCCAGCAGCTTCCGGGACGGCTACGAGCAGTACTTC.

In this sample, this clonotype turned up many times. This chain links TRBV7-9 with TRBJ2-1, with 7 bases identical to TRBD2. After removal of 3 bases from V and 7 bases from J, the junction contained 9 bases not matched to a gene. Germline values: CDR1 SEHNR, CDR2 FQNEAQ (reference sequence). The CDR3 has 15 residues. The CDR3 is CASSLSGLPQNEQFF. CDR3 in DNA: TGTGCCAGCAGCTTGTCGGGACTACCGCAAAATGAGCAGTTCTTC.

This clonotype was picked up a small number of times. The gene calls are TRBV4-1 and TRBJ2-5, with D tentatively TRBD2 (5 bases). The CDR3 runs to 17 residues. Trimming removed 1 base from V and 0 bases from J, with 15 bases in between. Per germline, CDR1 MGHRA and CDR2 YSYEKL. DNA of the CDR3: TGCGCCAGCAGCCAAGGAGGGTCAGCCCCGTACCAAGAGACCCAGTACTTC. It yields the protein CASSQGGSAPYQETQYF.

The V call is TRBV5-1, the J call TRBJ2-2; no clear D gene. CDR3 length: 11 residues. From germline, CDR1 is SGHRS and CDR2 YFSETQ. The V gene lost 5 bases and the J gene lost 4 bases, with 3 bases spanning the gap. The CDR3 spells CASRATGELFF. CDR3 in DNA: TGCGCCAGCAGGGCCACCGGGGAGCTGTTTTTT.